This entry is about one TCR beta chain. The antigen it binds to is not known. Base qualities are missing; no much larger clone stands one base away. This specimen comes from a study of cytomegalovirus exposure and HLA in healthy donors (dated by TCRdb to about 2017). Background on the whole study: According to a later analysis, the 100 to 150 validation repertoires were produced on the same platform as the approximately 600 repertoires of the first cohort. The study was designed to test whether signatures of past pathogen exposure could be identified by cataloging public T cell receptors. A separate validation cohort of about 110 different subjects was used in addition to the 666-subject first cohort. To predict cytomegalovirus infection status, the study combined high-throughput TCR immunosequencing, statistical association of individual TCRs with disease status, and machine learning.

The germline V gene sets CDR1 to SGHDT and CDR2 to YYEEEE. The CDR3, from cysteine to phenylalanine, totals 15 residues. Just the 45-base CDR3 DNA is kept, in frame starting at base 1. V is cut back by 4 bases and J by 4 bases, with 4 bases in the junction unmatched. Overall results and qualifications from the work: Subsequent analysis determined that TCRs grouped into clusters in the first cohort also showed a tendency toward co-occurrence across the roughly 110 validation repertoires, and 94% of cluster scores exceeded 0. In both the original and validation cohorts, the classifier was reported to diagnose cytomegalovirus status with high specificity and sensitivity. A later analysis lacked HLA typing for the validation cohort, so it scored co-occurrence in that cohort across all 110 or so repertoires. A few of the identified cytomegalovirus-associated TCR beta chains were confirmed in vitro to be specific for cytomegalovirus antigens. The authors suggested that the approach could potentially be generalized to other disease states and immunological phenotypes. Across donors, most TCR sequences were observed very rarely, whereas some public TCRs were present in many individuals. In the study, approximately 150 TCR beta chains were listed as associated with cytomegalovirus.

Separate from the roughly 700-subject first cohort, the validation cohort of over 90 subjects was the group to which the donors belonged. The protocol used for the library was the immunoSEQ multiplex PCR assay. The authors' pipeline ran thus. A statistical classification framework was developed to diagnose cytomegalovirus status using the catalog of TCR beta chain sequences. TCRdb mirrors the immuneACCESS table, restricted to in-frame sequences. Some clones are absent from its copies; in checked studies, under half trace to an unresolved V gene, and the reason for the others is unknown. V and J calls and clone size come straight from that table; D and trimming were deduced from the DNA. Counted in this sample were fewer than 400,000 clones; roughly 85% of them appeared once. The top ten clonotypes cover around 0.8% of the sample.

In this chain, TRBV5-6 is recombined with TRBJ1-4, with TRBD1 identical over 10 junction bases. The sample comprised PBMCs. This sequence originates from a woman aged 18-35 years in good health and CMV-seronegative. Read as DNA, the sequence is TGTGCCAGCAGCCCGACAGGGGGCTTTAATGAAAAACTGTTTTTT. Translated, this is CASSPTGGFNEKLFF.